This T cell receptor (beta chain) stems from a study of response to subunit inactivated influenza vaccine. TCRdb passed the RT-PCR reads through MiXCR, listing each CDR3 protein once. Here the sample spans hundreds of thousands of distinct CDR3 sequences, around 13% being singletons. Study-level findings and limits: With each seasonal influenza vaccination, the authors suggested, few new T cells are recruited.

Per the germline V gene, CDR1 is SQVTM and CDR2 is ANQGSEA. V was clipped by 4 bases and J by 1 base; unmatched bases: 3. This CDR3 comprises 14 residues. This clonotype was observed many times. Its antigen is not identified. The sequences come from PBMCs from blood, collected around two weeks before vaccination. The sequence derives from a middle-aged man who received an inactivated influenza vaccine. J is TRBJ2-5 and V is TRBV29-1; 10 bases fit TRBD2. The CDR3 loop is CSVGASGGQETQYF. The CDR3, as DNA: TGCAGCGTTGGTGCTAGCGGGGGCCAAGAGACCCAGTACTTC.